These 10 T cell receptor beta chains were sequenced from one sample in a study of CD4 T cells in relation to SARS-CoV-2 and coronaviruses. The repertoire was sequenced with immunoSEQ multiplex PCR; TCRdb's copy has only in-frame clones and lacks some. The sample lists about 40,000 clones; around 82% were seen once. The antigens of these receptors remain unknown. The sequencing sample was made of naive CD4+ T cells from PBMCs, cultured in vitro. Subset here: naive CD4+ T cells isolated by negative enrichment. Source of these receptors: an adult with COVID-19.

J is TRBJ2-5 and V is TRBV28; D gene uncertain. Germline CDR1 reads MDHEN; CDR2 reads SYDVKM. The CDR3 has 15 amino acids. V lost 3 bases and J lost 1, with 12 bases in between. CDR3 in amino acids: CASSLASIAQETQYF. As DNA, the CDR3 is TGTGCCAGCAGTTTGGCTAGTATCGCCCAAGAGACCCAGTACTTC.

The chain uses TRBV6-1 and TRBJ2-1; D gene uncertain. CDR3 length: 12 amino acids. Trimming shortened V by 3 bases and J by 9 bases, and 9 bases separated the two germline ends. CDR1 is MNHNS, CDR2 SASEGT, per germline. CDR3 loop: CASSELGSEQFF. The CDR3 DNA reads as TGTGCCAGCAGTGAGCTAGGAAGTGAGCAGTTCTTC.

The chain is built from TRBV5-1 and TRBJ2-6; D perhaps matches TRBD2 (5 bases). The CDR3 extends over 15 amino acids. Germline V gene sequence: CDR1 SGHRS, CDR2 YFSETQ. V lost 0 bases and J lost 2, with 6 bases in between. CDR3 bases: TGCGCCAGCAGCTTGGCCGGGGCTGGGGCCAACGTCCTGACTTTC. Protein: CASSLAGAGANVLTF. The full variable domain, in which reference TRBV5-1 and TRBJ2-6 provide the parts outside the CDR3, is KAGVTQTPRYLIKTRGQQVTLSCSPISGHRSVSWYQQTPGQGLQFLFEYFSETQRNKGNFPGRFSGRQFSNSRSEMNVSTLELGDSALYLCASSLAGAGANVLTFGAGSRLTVL.

This clone was seen only once. The chain's CDR3 is CASISGEIGELFF. The CDR3 DNA sequence: TGTGCCAGCATATCAGGTGAAATCGGGGAGCTGTTTTTT. This chain uses TRBV12-3 or TRBV12-4 with TRBJ2-2, with D unclear. The CDR3 is 13 residues long. Trimming left V 7 bases short and J 7 bases short, with 13 bases between.

V gene TRBV28 combines with J gene TRBJ2-2, with D uncertain. Germline-derived CDR1 and CDR2 are MDHEN and SYDVKM. Trimming stripped 2 bases from V and 0 bases from J, with 4 bases between. The CDR3 is 14 residues long. CDR3 bases: TGTGCCAGCAGTTTACTCGCGAACACCGGGGAGCTGTTTTTT. It encodes CASSLLANTGELFF.

The chain combines TRBV29-1 with TRBJ2-1; 7 bases are shared with TRBD2. V was pared by 5 bases and J by 9 bases, with 7 bases of the junction left unmatched. The germline V gene has CDR1 SQVTM and CDR2 ANQGSEA. CDR3 length equals 12 residues. DNA of the CDR3: TGCAGCGTTCTAGCGGTTCGTCGTGAGCAGTTCTTC. It encodes CSVLAVRREQFF.

CDR3: CASRFADRVCYEQYF. In DNA, the CDR3 is TGTGCAAGTCGCTTCGCCGACAGGGTCTGCTACGAGCAGTACTTC. V gene TRBV12-2 combines with J gene TRBJ2-7; the table assigns TRBD1, which was not confirmed against the DNA. TRBV12-2 is a recognized pseudogene. The CDR3 sequence is 15 residues long.

V gene TRBV27 combines with J gene TRBJ1-2, with 7 nucleotides matching TRBD1. J was trimmed by 8 bases and V by 5 bases; bases with no gene match: 8. CDR3 size: 13 residues. CDR1 and CDR2 (germline): MNHEY, SMNVEV (reference sequence). CDR3 in amino acids: CASSHDRVEGYTF. CDR3 nucleotides: TGTGCCAGCAGTCATGACAGGGTGGAGGGCTACACCTTC.

This clone was picked up one time. This sequence joins TRBV3-1 (or the pseudogene TRBV3-2) and TRBJ1-4, with D unclear. From germline, CDR1 is LGHDT and CDR2 YNNKEL (reference sequence). V was trimmed by 1 base and J by 4 bases, leaving 10 bases between them. The CDR3 loop spans 15 amino acids. Here the CDR3 reads CASSQAGSGNEKLFF. The DNA of the CDR3 is TGTGCCAGCAGCCAAGCGGGGTCGGGTAATGAAAAACTGTTTTTT.

The gene calls are TRBV9 and TRBJ2-6; no reliable D call. CDR3 length: 13 amino acids. Germline assignment: CDR1 SGDLS and CDR2 YYNGEE. Between the trimmed V and J ends, which lost 3 bases and 4 bases, there was a span of 5 bases. CDR3 in amino acids: CASSARGANVLTF. The CDR3 nucleotides read TGTGCCAGCAGCGCCCGGGGGGCCAACGTCCTGACTTTC.